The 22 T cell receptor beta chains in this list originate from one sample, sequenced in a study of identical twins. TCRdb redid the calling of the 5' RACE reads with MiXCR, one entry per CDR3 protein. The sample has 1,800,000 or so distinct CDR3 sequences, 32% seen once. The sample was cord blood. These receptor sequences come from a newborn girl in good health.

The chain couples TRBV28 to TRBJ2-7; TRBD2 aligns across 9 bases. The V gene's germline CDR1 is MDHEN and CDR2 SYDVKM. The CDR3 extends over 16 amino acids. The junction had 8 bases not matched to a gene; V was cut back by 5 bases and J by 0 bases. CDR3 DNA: TGTGCCAGCAGTCCCCTAATTAGCGGGAGCTCCTACGAGCAGTACTTC. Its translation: CASSPLISGSSYEQYF.

The CDR3 region has the DNA TGTGCCAGCAGTTTGGGTCCATTCCGGGAGCTGTTTTTT. Protein product: CASSLGPFRELFF. The chain is built from TRBV28 and TRBJ2-2; D not certain. CDR3 length equals 13 residues. V was clipped by 3 bases and J by 9 bases, with 11 bases between them. Germline CDR1 MDHEN, CDR2 SYDVKM.

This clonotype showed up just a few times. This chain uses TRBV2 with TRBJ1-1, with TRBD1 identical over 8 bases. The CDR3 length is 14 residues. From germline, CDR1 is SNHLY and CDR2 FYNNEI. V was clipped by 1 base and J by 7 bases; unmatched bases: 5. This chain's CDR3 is CASSEVRGLNEAFF. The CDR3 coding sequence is TGTGCCAGCAGTGAAGTCAGGGGGCTCAATGAAGCTTTCTTT.

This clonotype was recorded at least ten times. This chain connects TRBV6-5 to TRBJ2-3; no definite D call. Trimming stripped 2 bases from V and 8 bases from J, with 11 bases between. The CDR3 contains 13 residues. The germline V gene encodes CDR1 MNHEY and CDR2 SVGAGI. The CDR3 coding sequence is TGTGCCAGCAGTTACCCCAGATTGGGTACGCAGTATTTT. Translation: CASSYPRLGTQYF.

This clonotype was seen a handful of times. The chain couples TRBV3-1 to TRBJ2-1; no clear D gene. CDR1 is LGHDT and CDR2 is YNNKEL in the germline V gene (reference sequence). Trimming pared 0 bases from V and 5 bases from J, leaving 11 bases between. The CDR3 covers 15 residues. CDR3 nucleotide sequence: TGTGCCAGCAGCCAAGATCCTGGCGAACACAATGAGCAGTTCTTC. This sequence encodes CASSQDPGEHNEQFF.

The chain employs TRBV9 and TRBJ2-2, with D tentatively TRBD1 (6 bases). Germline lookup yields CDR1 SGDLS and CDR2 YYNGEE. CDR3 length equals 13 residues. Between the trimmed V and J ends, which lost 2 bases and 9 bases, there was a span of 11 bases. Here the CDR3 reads CASSVHRDRELFF. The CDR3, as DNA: TGTGCCAGCAGCGTCCACCGGGACAGGGAGCTGTTTTTT.

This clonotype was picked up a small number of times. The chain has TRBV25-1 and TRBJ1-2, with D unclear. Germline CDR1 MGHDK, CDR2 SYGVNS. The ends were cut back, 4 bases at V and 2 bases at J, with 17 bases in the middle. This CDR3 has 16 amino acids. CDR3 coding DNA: TGTGCCAGCAGTGCCTTACCATTGGACGGGAACTATGGCTACACCTTC. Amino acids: CASSALPLDGNYGYTF.

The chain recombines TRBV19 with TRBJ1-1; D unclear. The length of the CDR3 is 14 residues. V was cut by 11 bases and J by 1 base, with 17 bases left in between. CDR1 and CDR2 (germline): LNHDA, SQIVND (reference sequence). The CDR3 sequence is CASSRGDTNTEAFF. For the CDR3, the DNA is TGTGCCTCGAGTCGGGGAGATACGAACACTGAAGCTTTCTTT.

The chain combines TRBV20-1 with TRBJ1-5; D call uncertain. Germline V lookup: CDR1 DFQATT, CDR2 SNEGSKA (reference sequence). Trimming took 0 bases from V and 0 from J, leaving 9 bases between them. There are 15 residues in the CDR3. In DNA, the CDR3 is TGCAGTGCTAGAGATACCAGATATAGCAATCAGCCCCAGCATTTT. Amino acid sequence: CSARDTRYSNQPQHF.

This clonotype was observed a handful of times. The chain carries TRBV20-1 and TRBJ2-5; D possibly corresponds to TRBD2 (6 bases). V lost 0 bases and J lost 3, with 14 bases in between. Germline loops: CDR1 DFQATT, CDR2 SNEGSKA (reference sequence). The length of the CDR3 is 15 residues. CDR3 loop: CSARDVLAGKETQYF. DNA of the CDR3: TGCAGTGCTAGAGATGTTTTGGCGGGAAAAGAGACCCAGTACTTC.

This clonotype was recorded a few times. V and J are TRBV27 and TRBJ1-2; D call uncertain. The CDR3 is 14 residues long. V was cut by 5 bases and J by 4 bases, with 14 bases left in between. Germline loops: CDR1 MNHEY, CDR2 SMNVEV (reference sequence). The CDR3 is CASSRLDDRYGYTF. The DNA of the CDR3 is TGTGCCAGCAGTAGACTTGACGACCGCTATGGCTACACCTTC.

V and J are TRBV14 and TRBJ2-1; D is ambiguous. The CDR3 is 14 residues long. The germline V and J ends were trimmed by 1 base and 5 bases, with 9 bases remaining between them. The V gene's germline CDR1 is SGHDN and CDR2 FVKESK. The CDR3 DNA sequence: TGTGCCAGCAGCCAAGGGGCTAGAAACAATGAGCAGTTCTTC. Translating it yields CASSQGARNNEQFF.

The DNA for the CDR3 is TGTGCCAGCAGCCAAGATCAAGCGGTGGTAAGTGAGCAGTACTTC. The encoded protein is CASSQDQAVVSEQYF. The chain has TRBV3-1 and TRBJ2-7; the D gene is possibly TRBD2 (5 bases). V was clipped by 0 bases and J by 7 bases, with 16 bases between them. The CDR3 loop spans 15 amino acids. Germline loops: CDR1 LGHDT, CDR2 YNNKEL (reference sequence).

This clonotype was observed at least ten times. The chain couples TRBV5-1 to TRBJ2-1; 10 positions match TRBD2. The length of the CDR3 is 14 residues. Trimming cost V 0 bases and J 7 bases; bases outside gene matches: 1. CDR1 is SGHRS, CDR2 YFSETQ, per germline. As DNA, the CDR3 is TGCGCCAGCAGCTTGGCACTAGCGGGGAATGAGCAGTTCTTC. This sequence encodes CASSLALAGNEQFF.

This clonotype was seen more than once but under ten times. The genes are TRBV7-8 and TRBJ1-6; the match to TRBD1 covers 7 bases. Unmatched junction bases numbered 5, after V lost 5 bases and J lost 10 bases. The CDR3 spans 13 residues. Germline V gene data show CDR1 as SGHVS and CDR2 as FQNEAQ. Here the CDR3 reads CASSKDRESPLHF. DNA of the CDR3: TGTGCCAGCAGCAAAGACAGGGAATCACCCCTCCACTTT.

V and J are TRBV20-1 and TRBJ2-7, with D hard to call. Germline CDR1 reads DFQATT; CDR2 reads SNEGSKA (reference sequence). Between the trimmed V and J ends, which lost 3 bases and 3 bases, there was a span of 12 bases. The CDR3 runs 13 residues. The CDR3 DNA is TGCAGTGCTAGCAGGACCTTAAACTACGAGCAGTACTTC. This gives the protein CSASRTLNYEQYF.

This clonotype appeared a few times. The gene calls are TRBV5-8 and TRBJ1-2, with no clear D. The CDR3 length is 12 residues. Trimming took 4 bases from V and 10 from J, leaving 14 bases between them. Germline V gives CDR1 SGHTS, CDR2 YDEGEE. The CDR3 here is CASSGPLGFYTF. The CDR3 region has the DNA TGTGCCAGCAGCGGACCCCTGGGGTTCTACACCTTC.

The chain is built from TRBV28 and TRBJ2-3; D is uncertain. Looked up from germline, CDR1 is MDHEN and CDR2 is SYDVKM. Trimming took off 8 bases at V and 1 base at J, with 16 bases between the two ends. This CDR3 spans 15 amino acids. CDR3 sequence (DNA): TGTGCCAGCTGGGCAGGTAGATACCGCACAGATACGCAGTATTTT. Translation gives CASWAGRYRTDTQYF.

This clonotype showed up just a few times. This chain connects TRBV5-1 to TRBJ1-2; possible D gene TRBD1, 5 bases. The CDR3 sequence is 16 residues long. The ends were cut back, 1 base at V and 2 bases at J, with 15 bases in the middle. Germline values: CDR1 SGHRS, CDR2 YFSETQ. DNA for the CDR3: TGCGCCAGCAGCTTGAGCGCGCGGAGGGGCAACTATGGCTACACCTTC. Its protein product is CASSLSARRGNYGYTF. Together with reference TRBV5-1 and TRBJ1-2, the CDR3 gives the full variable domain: KAGVTQTPRYLIKTRGQQVTLSCSPISGHRSVSWYQQTPGQGLQFLFEYFSETQRNKGNFPGRFSGRQFSNSRSEMNVSTLELGDSALYLCASSLSARRGNYGYTFGSGTRLTVV.

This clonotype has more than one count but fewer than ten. For the CDR3, the DNA is TGTGCCAGCAGCACCTTTACGGGCTCCTACGAGCAGTACTTC. It specifies CASSTFTGSYEQYF. This sequence joins TRBV7-9 and TRBJ2-7; no definite D call. V lost 5 bases and J 0 bases, leaving 11 bases between the germline ends. The CDR3 runs 14 residues. Germline V lookup: CDR1 SEHNR, CDR2 FQNEAQ (reference sequence). Using reference TRBV7-9 and TRBJ2-7 for the parts outside the CDR3, the full variable domain is DTGVSQNPRHKITKRGQNVTFRCDPISEHNRLYWYRQTLGQGPEFLTYFQNEAQLEKSRLLSDRFSAERPKGSFSTLEIQRTEQGDSAMYLCASSTFTGSYEQYFGPGTRLTVT.

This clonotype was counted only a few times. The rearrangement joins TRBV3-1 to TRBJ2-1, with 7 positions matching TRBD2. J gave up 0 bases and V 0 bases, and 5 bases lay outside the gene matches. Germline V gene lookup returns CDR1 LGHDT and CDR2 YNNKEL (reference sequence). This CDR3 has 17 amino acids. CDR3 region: CASSQDIAGSSYNEQFF. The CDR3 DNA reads TGTGCCAGCAGCCAAGATATAGCGGGTAGCTCCTACAATGAGCAGTTCTTC.

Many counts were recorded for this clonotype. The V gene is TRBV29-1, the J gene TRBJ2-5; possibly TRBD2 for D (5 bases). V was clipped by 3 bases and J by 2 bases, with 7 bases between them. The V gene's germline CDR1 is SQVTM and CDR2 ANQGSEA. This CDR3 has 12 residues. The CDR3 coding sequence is TGCAGCGTTGAGCGGGTACAAGAGACCCAGTACTTC. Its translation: CSVERVQETQYF.